The rows below give T cell receptor beta chains drawn from one sample of a study of cytomegalovirus exposure and HLA in healthy donors. The protocol was immunoSEQ multiplex PCR, while the TCRdb copy is restricted to in-frame clones and leaves out a portion. This table holds hundreds of thousands of clones, less than 90% found once. Sequenced material: PBMCs. The source is a woman aged 18-30 years in good health and CMV-seronegative. Both conserved end residues are part of each CDR3. D genes are given only for firm matches. A clone size is listed for some rows: how often the clone was seen (once, few, many), or a class if it is expanded.

TRBV4-1	TRBJ1-1	-	-	TGCGCCAGCAGCCATCGACAATCCATCCGAACTGAAGCTTTCTTT	CASSHRQSIRTEAFF
TRBV28	TRBJ1-1	-	TRBD1	TGTGCCAGCAGGTCAACCGGGACAGCGAACACTGAAGCTTTCTTT	CASRSTGTANTEAFF
TRBV2	TRBJ2-5	-	TRBD1	TGTGCCAGCACCAAACAGGGACAGAAGGCAGAGACCCAGTACTTC	CASTKQGQKAETQYF
TRBV19	TRBJ2-7	many	TRBD2	TGTGCCAGCAGCGGGGGCCTAAGTTACGAGCAGTACTTC	CASSGGLSYEQYF
TRBV2	TRBJ1-4	once	TRBD1	TGTGCCAGCAGTCGGGACAGGGGGCTCGAAAAACTGTTTTTT	CASSRDRGLEKLFF
TRBV2	TRBJ1-2	once	-	TGTGCCAGCAGTGAGATCCGTCAGAGCTTC	CASSEIRQSF
TRBV9	TRBJ1-2	-	-	TGTGCCAGCAGCCCAAGTTTCGGGGACTATGGCTACACCTTC	CASSPSFGDYGYTF
TRBV2	TRBJ2-1	-	TRBD2	TGTGCCAGCAGAGCCGCCGTGCCGGGACTAGCCATAAATTACAATGAGCAGTTCTTC	CASRAAVPGLAINYNEQFF
TRBV6-1	TRBJ1-4	-	-	TGTGCCAGCAGTGATAGGGGTGGGGAAAAACTGTTTTTT	CASSDRGGEKLFF
TRBV5-6	TRBJ2-3	-	TRBD1	TGTGCCAGCAGCGACGACAGGGTTGCAGATACGCAGTATTTT	CASSDDRVADTQYF
TRBV7-9	TRBJ2-1	-	-	TGTGCCAGCAGCTTAGCCGGGGCAGGGGTCAATGAGCAGTTCTTC	CASSLAGAGVNEQFF
TRBV11-2	TRBJ2-3	-	TRBD2	TGTGCCAGCAGCCTGGGCCTCCTTAGCGGGGGGGAGGGTGATACGCAGTATTTT	CASSLGLLSGGEGDTQYF
TRBV4-1	TRBJ1-1	once	-	TGCGCCAGCAGCCAAGATGGCAGGGGAGGAGGGCTGAACACTGAAGCTTTCTTT	CASSQDGRGGGLNTEAFF
TRBV7-6	TRBJ2-7	few	TRBD2	TGTGCCAGCAGCCCCGGGACTAGCGTTTACGAGCAGTACTTC	CASSPGTSVYEQYF
TRBV28	TRBJ2-1	once	TRBD2	TGTGCCAGCTTACGGACTAGCGGGAGGATTAACAATGAGCAGTTCTTC	CASLRTSGRINNEQFF
TRBV29-1	TRBJ1-1	-	-	TGCAGCGTTGAAGATCAGGGAAGTGAGGACACTGAAGCTTTCTTT	CSVEDQGSEDTEAFF
TRBV7-9	TRBJ2-1	many	TRBD2	TGTGCCAGCAGCCCACGGGGACTAGCGGGAGACCGAAATGAGCAGTTCTTC	CASSPRGLAGDRNEQFF
TRBV2	TRBJ1-2	-	-	TGTGCCAGCAGTGTGGAACAGCTCTATGGCTACACCTTC	CASSVEQLYGYTF
TRBV13	TRBJ1-3	-	-	TGTGCCAGCAGCCCCGATGGGGGGCCCTACTCTGGAAACACCATATATTTT	CASSPDGGPYSGNTIYF
TRBV2	TRBJ2-7	-	TRBD2	TGTGCCAGCAGTATCGGGAGGAATTACTTCTACGAGCAGTACTTC	CASSIGRNYFYEQYF
TRBV7-2	TRBJ2-7	-	TRBD2	TGTGCCAGCAGCTTAGCGGGGCTAGCGGCACCTAACTCCTACGAGCAGTACTTC	CASSLAGLAAPNSYEQYF
TRBV6-6	TRBJ1-1	-	-	TGTGCCAGCAGAAAGGAGCAGGGGACGTCTGAAGCTTTCTTT	CASRKEQGTSEAFF
TRBV2	TRBJ1-2	-	-	TGTGCCAGCACCCTCGGACAGTCTAACTATGGCTACACCTTC	CASTLGQSNYGYTF
TRBV20-1	TRBJ1-1	-	-	TGCAGTGCGGGACTGGGGCCTGAAGCTTTCTTT	CSAGLGPEAFF
TRBV25-1	TRBJ1-4	-	-	TGTGCCAGCAGTGAATCGGAGGGAGGGAGAAAACTGTTTTTT	CASSESEGGRKLFF
TRBV7-6	TRBJ1-4	-	-	TGTGCCAGCAGCTTAGCCCCTCCTGAACGTTGGGGGAAACGGGAAAAACTGTTTTTT	CASSLAPPERWGKREKLFF
TRBV30	TRBJ1-5	-	-	TGTGCCTGGCTTAGGGCAGGGACTAATCAGCCCCAGCATTTT	CAWLRAGTNQPQHF
TRBV5-6	TRBJ1-2	-	TRBD1	TGTGCCAGCAGCGTGTGGGACAGGGGTGGTTATGGCTACACCTTC	CASSVWDRGGYGYTF
TRBV11-3	TRBJ2-3	-	TRBD2	TGTGCCAGCAGCTTAGGACTAGCGGGACGGGGCGGCCCAGATACGCAGTATTTT	CASSLGLAGRGGPDTQYF
TRBV6-5	TRBJ1-1	once	-	TGTGCCAGCAGTTACGACAGGAGCGTGAACACTGAAGCTTTCTTT	CASSYDRSVNTEAFF
TRBV12-1	TRBJ1-5	-	-	TGTGCCAGCAGCCCTCCAGACTCGGGTCGCAATCAGCCCCAGCATTTT	CASSPPDSGRNQPQHF
TRBV30	TRBJ2-2	-	-	TGTGCCTGGAGATCGCAGGGAATCGGGGAGCTGTTTTTT	CAWRSQGIGELFF
TRBV28	TRBJ1-1	once	TRBD1	TGTGCCAGCAGTCTCTACGGACAGGGGACCCAATCGATCGAAGCTTTCTTT	CASSLYGQGTQSIEAFF